Reported below is one TCR beta chain. What it binds is not known. Sequencing was performed with immunoSEQ multiplex PCR; in TCRdb, only in-frame clones are kept and a portion is missing. Here the sample spans around 44,000 clones, 85% to 95% being singletons. The source of the sample is a study of human thymus T cells. CDR3 size: 15 residues. Trimming removed 4 bases at V and 1 base at J, with 12 bases between. The germline V gene has CDR1 SEHNR and CDR2 FQNEAQ (reference sequence). General study points: Apparent bias marked the V and J gene usage of thymic and blood repertoires.

V is TRBV7-9 and J is TRBJ2-3; TRBD1 is a possible D gene (7 bases). Sequencing was performed on blood. The clonotype originates from a boy under two years old with a congenital heart defect but otherwise immunologically healthy. CDR3 sequence (DNA): TGTGCCAGCAGCTGGAGGGGGCGCGGCACAGATACGCAGTATTTT. As protein: CASSWRGRGTDTQYF.